This T cell receptor (beta chain) was profiled in a study of T cells after posttransplantation cyclophosphamide. Whole-study results and caveats: After PTCy, TRB diversity resembled that of CNI/methotrexate controls.

CDR3 length: 13 residues. Germline assignment: CDR1 MNHEY and CDR2 SMNVEV (reference sequence). Trimming stripped 3 bases from V and 8 bases from J, with 10 bases between. Regarding this clone: Its target is unknown.

On the day of bone marrow donation, the related graft donor provided peripheral blood. TCRdb's table, derived via immunoSEQ multiplex PCR, lists solely in-frame clones and lacks some. The sample has about 3,600 clones; 68% are singletons. The J gene is TRBJ1-4, the V gene TRBV27; possibly TRBD1 for D (5 bases). The sample consisted of memory CD8+ T cells sorted from blood. The TCR sequence derives from a man between 45 and 60 years old. CDR3 in amino acids: CASSFQGGEKLFF. DNA for the CDR3: TGTGCCAGCAGTTTTCAGGGTGGCGAAAAACTGTTTTTT.